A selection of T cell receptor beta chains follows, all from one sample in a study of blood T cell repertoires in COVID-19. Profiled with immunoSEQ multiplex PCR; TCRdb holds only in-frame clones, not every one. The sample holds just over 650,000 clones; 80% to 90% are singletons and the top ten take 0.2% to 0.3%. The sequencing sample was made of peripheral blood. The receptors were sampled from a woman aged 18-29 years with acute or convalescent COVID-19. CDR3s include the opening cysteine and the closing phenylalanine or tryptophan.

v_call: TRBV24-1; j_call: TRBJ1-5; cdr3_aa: CATSVGQDNQPQHF
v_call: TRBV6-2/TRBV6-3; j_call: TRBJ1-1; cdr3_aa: CASSYRTAGTEAFF
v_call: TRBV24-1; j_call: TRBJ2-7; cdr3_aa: CATSDLYEQYF
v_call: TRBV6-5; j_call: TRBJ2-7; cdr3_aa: CASSYLGGGGEQYF
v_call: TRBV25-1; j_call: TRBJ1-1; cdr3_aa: CASSAGQSPGAFF
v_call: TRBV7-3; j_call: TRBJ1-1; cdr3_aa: CASSFGGNTEAFF
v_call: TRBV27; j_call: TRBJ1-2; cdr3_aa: CASSPGGGYGYTF
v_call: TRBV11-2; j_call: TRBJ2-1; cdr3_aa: CASSPSYRDYNEQFF
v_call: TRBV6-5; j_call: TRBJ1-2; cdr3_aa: CASTAFRGGYTF
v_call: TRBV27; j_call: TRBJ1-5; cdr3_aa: CASRTSGTGRNQPQHF
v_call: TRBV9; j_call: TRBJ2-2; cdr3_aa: CASSVDRGGELFF
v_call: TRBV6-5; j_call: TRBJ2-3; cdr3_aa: CASSYRGTDTQYF
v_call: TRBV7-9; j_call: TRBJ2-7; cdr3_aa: CASSLGDRGMYF
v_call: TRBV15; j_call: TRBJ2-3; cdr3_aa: CATSSTSGGTDMQYF
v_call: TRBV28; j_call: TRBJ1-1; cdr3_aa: CASRPLRDTEAFF
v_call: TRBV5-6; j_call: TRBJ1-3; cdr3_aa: CASSLGRRSSGNTIYF
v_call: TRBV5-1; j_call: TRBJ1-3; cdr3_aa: CASSLAGTASGNTIYF
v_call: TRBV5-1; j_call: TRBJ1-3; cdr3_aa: CASSLEDRGGNTIYF
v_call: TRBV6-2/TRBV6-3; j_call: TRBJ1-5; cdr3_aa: CASSYPGRLNQPQHF
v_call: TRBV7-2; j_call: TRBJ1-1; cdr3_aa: CASSFDRGVTEAFF
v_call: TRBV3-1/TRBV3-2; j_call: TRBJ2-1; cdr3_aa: CASSPPHYKGYNEQFF
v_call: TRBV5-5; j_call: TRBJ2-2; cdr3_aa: CASSQQGNPNTGELFF
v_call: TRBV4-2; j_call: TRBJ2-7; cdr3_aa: CASSQAPRGRFYEQYF
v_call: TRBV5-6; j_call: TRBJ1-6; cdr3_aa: CASSLFHSLNSPLHF
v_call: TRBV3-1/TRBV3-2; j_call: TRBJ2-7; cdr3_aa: CASSRAGTGKSQAYEQYF
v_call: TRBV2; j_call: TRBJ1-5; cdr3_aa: CASRPRQGASNQPQHF
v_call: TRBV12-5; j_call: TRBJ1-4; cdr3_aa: CASGSPKTGDGNEKLFF
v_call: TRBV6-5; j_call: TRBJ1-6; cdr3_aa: CASRRGRNSPLHF
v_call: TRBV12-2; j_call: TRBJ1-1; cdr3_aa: CASRSIEGSERTEAFF
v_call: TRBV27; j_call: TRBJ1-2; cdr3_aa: CASSLSPAGQGGYGYTF
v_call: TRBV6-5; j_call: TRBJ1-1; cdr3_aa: CASINGQLNTEAFF